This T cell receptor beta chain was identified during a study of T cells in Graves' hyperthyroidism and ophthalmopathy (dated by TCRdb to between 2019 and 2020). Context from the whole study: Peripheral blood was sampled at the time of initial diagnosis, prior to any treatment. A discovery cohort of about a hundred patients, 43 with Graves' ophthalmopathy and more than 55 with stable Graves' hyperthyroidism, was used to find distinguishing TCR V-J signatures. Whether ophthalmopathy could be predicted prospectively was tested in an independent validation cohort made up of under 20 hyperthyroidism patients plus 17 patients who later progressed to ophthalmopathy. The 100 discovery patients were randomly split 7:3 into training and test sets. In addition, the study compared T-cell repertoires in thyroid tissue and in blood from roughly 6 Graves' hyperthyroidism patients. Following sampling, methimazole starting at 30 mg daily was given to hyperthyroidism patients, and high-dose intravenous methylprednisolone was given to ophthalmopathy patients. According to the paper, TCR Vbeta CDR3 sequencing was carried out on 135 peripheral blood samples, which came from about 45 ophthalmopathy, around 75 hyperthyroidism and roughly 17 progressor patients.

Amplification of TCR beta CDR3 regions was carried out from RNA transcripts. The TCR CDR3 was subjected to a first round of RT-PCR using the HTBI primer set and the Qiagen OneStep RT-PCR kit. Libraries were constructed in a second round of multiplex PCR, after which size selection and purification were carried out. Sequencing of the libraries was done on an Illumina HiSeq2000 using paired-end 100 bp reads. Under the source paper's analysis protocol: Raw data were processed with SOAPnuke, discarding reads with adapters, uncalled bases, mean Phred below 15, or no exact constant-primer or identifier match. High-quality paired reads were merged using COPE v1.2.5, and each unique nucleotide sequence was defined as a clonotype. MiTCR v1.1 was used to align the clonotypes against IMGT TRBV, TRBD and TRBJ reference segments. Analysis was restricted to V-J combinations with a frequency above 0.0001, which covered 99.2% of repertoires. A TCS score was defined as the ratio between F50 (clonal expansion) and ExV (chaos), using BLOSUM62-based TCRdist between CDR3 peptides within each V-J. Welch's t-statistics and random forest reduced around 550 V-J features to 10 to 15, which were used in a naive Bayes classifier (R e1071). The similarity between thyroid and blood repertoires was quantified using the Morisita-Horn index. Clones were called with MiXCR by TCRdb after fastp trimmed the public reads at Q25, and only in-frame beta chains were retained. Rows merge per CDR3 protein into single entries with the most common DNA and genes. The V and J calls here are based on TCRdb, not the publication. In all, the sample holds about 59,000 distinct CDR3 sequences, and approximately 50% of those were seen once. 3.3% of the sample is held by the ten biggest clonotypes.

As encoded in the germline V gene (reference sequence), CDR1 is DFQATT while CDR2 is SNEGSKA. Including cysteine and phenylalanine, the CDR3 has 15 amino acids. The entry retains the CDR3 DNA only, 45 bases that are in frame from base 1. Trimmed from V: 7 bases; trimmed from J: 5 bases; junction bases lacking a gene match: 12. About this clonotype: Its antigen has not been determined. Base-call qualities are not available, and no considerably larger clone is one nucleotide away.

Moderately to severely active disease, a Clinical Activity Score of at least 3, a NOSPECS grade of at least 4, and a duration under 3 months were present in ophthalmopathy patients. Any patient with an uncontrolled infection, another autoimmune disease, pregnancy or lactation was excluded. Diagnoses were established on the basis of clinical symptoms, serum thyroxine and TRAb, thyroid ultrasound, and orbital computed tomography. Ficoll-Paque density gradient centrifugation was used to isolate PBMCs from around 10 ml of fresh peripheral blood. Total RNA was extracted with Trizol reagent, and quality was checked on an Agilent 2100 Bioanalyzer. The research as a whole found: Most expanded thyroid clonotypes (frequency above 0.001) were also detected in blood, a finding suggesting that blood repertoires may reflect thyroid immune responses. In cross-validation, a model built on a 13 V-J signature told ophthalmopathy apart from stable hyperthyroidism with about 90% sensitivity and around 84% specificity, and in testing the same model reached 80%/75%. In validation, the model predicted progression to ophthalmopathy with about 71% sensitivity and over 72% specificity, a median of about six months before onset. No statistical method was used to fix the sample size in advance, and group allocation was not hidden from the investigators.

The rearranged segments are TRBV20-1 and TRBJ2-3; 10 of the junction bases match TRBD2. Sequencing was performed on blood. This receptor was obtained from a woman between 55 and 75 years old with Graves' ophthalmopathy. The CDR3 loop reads CSGWASGSQQDTQYF. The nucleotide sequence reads TGCAGTGGCTGGGCTAGCGGGAGTCAGCAAGATACGCAGTATTTT.